These 20 T cell receptor beta chains came from one sample sequenced in a study of shared clonotypes between healthy human individuals. TCRdb's copy holds only in-frame clones and misses some; the assay was immunoSEQ multiplex PCR. Of 2 million to 2.5 million clones listed, over 85% are singletons. The sequencing sample was made of naive CD4+ T cells from PBMCs. Regarding subset: CD45RA+ positively selected. These TCRs come from a man aged 18 to 29 in good health. Some clones in this sample may be carry-over from other donors' samples.

The chain joins TRBV4-2 to TRBJ2-7, with TRBD1 matching over 10 bases. The CDR3 loop spans 14 amino acids. CDR1 is LGHNA and CDR2 is YNFKEQ in the germline V gene. J lost 3 bases, V lost 4 bases, and 3 bases had no gene match. CDR3 residues: CASSRGQGSYEQYF. CDR3 bases: TGTGCCAGCAGCCGGGGACAGGGGAGCTACGAGCAGTACTTC.

The chain recombines TRBV18 with TRBJ2-1; 9 bases agree with TRBD2. The CDR3 runs 14 residues. With V trimmed by 6 bases and J by 5 bases, 5 bases remained unmatched. The V gene's germline CDR1 is KGHSH and CDR2 LQKENI. CDR3 DNA: TGTGCCAGCTCCGGCCTAGCGGGGAACAATGAGCAGTTCTTC. It yields the protein CASSGLAGNNEQFF.

This chain links TRBV7-8 with TRBJ2-2, with a tentative D call TRBD2 (7 bases). Germline V gene lookup returns CDR1 SGHVS and CDR2 FQNEAQ. This CDR3 is built from 16 residues. Trimming pared 4 bases from V and 3 bases from J, leaving 15 bases between. The CDR3 DNA reads TGTGCCAGCAGCTGGGGACACGCGGGGGACACCGGGGAGCTGTTTTTT. This gives the protein CASSWGHAGDTGELFF.

A word on this clone: Other DNA sequences in the sample encode the same CDR3. The CDR3 is CASSRQGPATNEKLFF. The DNA of the CDR3 is TGTGCCAGCAGCCGACAGGGACCAGCAACTAATGAAAAACTGTTTTTT. The rearrangement links TRBV2 to TRBJ1-4; 7 nucleotides agree with TRBD1. This CDR3 contains 16 residues. V dropped 6 bases and J dropped 0; count of bases not matched to a gene: 7. Germline-derived CDR1 and CDR2 are SNHLY and FYNNEI.

Concerning this clone itself: This same CDR3 is encoded by further DNA sequences in the sample. The chain carries TRBV2 and TRBJ2-5; 7 bases fit TRBD1. Germline values: CDR1 SNHLY, CDR2 FYNNEI. J lost 2 bases, V lost 6 bases, and 3 bases had no gene match. The CDR3 has 13 amino acids. The CDR3: CASSTGEQETQYF. In nucleotides, the CDR3 is TGTGCCAGCAGCACAGGGGAGCAAGAGACCCAGTACTTC.

The chain carries TRBV7-6 and TRBJ2-7; no clear D gene. V lost 5 bases, J lost 2 bases, and 10 bases lay in between. CDR1 SGHVS and CDR2 FNYEAQ come from the germline V gene. The CDR3 extends over 13 amino acids. CDR3 amino acids: CASSPGQTYEQYF. As DNA, the CDR3 is TGTGCCAGCAGCCCGGGCCAGACCTACGAGCAGTACTTC.

V gene TRBV19 combines with J gene TRBJ2-2; D might be TRBD1 or TRBD2, each matching 5 bases. V shed 7 bases and J shed 3 bases, with 21 bases lying between them. The germline gives CDR1 LNHDA, CDR2 SQIVND (reference sequence). The CDR3 loop spans 17 amino acids. The CDR3 coding sequence is TGTGCCAGTACCCGAGGGGTAGCAGCTACTTACACCGGGGAGCTGTTTTTT. This gives the protein CASTRGVAATYTGELFF. Looking up the rest from reference TRBV19 and TRBJ2-2 gives the full variable domain: DGGITQSPKYLFRKEGQNVTLSCEQNLNHDAMYWYRQDPGQGLRLIYYSQIVNDFQKGDIAEGYSVSREKKESFPLTVTSAQKNPTAFYLCASTRGVAATYTGELFFGEGSRLTVL.

Concerning this clone: This same CDR3 is encoded by further DNA sequences in the sample. V gene TRBV15 combines with J gene TRBJ1-5, with D unclear. Per germline, CDR1 LNHNV and CDR2 YYDKDF (reference sequence). Trimming cost V 1 base and J 4 bases, with 5 bases left between them. The CDR3 covers 13 residues. Here the CDR3 DNA reads TGTGCCACCAGCAGAGGAGGTAATCAGCCCCAGCATTTT. This gives the protein CATSRGGNQPQHF. Complete variable domain (other parts from reference TRBV15 and TRBJ1-5): DAMVIQNPRYQVTQFGKPVTLSCSQTLNHNVMYWYQQKSSQAPKLLFHYYDKDFNNEADTPDNFQSRRPNTSFCFLDIRSPGLGDTAMYLCATSRGGNQPQHFGDGTRLSIL.

The chain uses TRBV11-2 and TRBJ2-4; the D gene is possibly TRBD2 (5 bases). This CDR3 has 14 amino acids. Looked up from germline, CDR1 is SGHAT and CDR2 is FQNNGV. With 5 bases removed from V and 0 bases from J, the gap between germline ends came to 8 bases. The CDR3 sequence is CASSKGLAKNIQYF. The DNA of the CDR3 is TGTGCCAGCAGCAAAGGACTAGCCAAAAACATTCAGTACTTC.

The genes are TRBV5-1 and TRBJ1-1; possible D gene TRBD1, 5 bases. The CDR3 covers 14 residues. V was shortened by 4 bases and J by 3 bases, with 13 bases between the two germline ends. Germline loops: CDR1 SGHRS, CDR2 YFSETQ. CDR3: CASSRGLRDTEAFF. The CDR3 nucleotides are TGCGCCAGCAGCCGGGGACTTCGGGACACTGAAGCTTTCTTT.

The V gene is TRBV19, the J gene TRBJ2-7; TRBD1 is a possible D gene (6 bases). Looked up from germline, CDR1 is LNHDA and CDR2 is SQIVND (reference sequence). V lost 5 bases and J lost 4, with 27 bases in between. CDR3 size: 18 residues. The CDR3 sequence: CASSLGARGAGYVYEQYF. Here the CDR3 DNA reads TGTGCCAGTAGTTTGGGGGCGAGAGGGGCAGGGTACGTGTACGAGCAGTACTTC.

The chain uses TRBV29-1 and TRBJ2-1, with D perhaps given as TRBD1 or TRBD2 (5 bases each). CDR3 length equals 16 residues. Per the germline V gene, CDR1 is SQVTM and CDR2 is ANQGSEA. Trimming left V 1 base short and J 7 bases short, with 20 bases between. The CDR3: CSVEVDWDPARNEQFF. The CDR3 DNA reads as TGCAGCGTTGAAGTTGATTGGGACCCGGCGAGGAATGAGCAGTTCTTC.

The genes are TRBV7-3 and TRBJ2-3; unclear D gene. Deletions cut 1 base from V and 2 bases from J, with 10 bases between. Germline V lookup: CDR1 SGHTA, CDR2 FQGTGA. The CDR3 covers 15 residues. The CDR3, as DNA: TGTGCCAGCAGCTTAAGTGCGGCAATCACAGATACGCAGTATTTT. Translating gives CASSLSAAITDTQYF. Variable domain in full (rest from reference TRBV7-3 and TRBJ2-3): GAGVSQTPSNKVTEKGKYVELRCDPISGHTALYWYRQSLGQGPEFLIYFQGTGAADDSGLPNDRFFAVRPEGSVSTLKIQRTERGDSAVYLCASSLSAAITDTQYFGPGTRLTVL.

The chain joins TRBV7-2 to TRBJ2-6; 11 nucleotides agree with TRBD1. CDR1 SGHTA and CDR2 FQGNSA come from the germline V gene. After removal of 4 bases from V and 13 bases from J, the junction contained 6 bases not matched to a gene. This CDR3 is 14 amino acids long. CDR3 DNA sequence: TGTGCCAGCAGCTCGGACAGGGGGCGATATGTCCTGACTTTC. Encoded protein: CASSSDRGRYVLTF.

V is TRBV7-7 and J is TRBJ2-7; 8 nucleotides line up with TRBD1. V shed 3 bases, J shed 5 bases, and the junction held 6 bases outside the gene matches. This CDR3 has 14 residues. Germline V gives CDR1 SSHAT, CDR2 FNYEAQ (reference sequence). CDR3 DNA sequence: TGTGCCAGCAGCTTGGGCAGGGGGCGCAACGAGCAGTACTTC. This encodes CASSLGRGRNEQYF.

This clone has a single count. The rearrangement joins TRBV14 to TRBJ2-1; maybe TRBD1 (5 bases). Deletions cut 1 base from V and 3 bases from J, with 7 bases between. Germline lookup yields CDR1 SGHDN and CDR2 FVKESK. This CDR3 comprises 14 residues. The CDR3 DNA sequence: TGTGCCAGCAGCCAAGGTCAGGGCTACAATGAGCAGTTCTTC. It specifies CASSQGQGYNEQFF. The full variable domain, rest sourced from reference TRBV14 and TRBJ2-1, is EAGVTQFPSHSVIEKGQTVTLRCDPISGHDNLYWYRRVMGKEIKFLLHFVKESKQDESGMPNNRFLAERTGGTYSTLKVQPAELEDSGVYFCASSQGQGYNEQFFGPGTRLTVL.

The chain recombines TRBV6-5 with TRBJ2-2; possibly TRBD1 for D (5 bases). Germline V gene sequence: CDR1 MNHEY, CDR2 SVGAGI. CDR3 length equals 15 residues. The ends were cut back, 7 bases at V and 4 bases at J, with 16 bases in the middle. The CDR3 is CASTFHGAVTGELFF. CDR3 in DNA: TGTGCCAGCACCTTTCATGGGGCGGTCACCGGGGAGCTGTTTTTT.

A word on this clone: This same CDR3 is encoded by further DNA sequences in the sample. This chain links TRBV18 with TRBJ1-1, with 10 bases identical to TRBD1. After removal of 4 bases from V and 0 bases from J, the junction contained 5 bases not matched to a gene. This CDR3 region has 16 residues. CDR1 and CDR2 from the germline V gene are KGHSH and LQKENI. As DNA, the CDR3 is TGTGCCAGCTCACTCGGACAGGGGGGGCTGAACACTGAAGCTTTCTTT. Its translation is CASSLGQGGLNTEAFF.

This clone was recorded only once. J is TRBJ1-2 and V is TRBV28, with D tentatively TRBD1 (6 bases). The CDR3 totals 13 residues. Germline values: CDR1 MDHEN, CDR2 SYDVKM. Trimming removed 5 bases from V and 4 bases from J, with 11 bases in between. CDR3 sequence (DNA): TGTGCCAGCAGTCAGGGGAGCGCCTATGGCTACACCTTC. It encodes CASSQGSAYGYTF.

The gene calls are TRBV18 and TRBJ2-7; possibly TRBD1 for D (5 bases). The CDR3 loop spans 15 amino acids. Per the germline V gene, CDR1 is KGHSH and CDR2 is LQKENI. V lost 3 bases, J lost 3 bases, and 15 bases lay in between. As DNA, the CDR3 is TGTGCCAGCTCACCTGGCTTTGGCAGGGACTACGAGCAGTACTTC. Amino acid sequence: CASSPGFGRDYEQYF.